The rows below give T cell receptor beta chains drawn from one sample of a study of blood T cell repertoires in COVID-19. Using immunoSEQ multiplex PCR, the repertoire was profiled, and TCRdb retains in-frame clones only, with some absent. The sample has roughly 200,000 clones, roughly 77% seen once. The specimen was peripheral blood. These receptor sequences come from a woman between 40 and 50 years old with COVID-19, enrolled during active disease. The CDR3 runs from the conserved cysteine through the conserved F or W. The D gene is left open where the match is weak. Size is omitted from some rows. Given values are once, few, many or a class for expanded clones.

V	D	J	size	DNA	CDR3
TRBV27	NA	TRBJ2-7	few	TGTGCCAGCAGTTTTACGGCTAGGAGCGAGCAGTACTTC	CASSFTARSEQYF
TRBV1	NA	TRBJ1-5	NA	TGCACCAGCAGCCAAACCCCTCGGGGGGAAGAGGGCAATCAGCCCCAGCATTTT	CTSSQTPRGEEGNQPQHF
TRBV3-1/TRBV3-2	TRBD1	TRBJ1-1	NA	TGTGCCAGCAGCCAACAAACAGGGGTCACTGAAGCTTTCTTT	CASSQQTGVTEAFF
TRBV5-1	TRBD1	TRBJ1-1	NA	TGCGCCAGCACGCAGGGGGCTGGGGACACTGAAGCTTTCTTT	CASTQGAGDTEAFF
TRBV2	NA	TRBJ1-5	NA	TGTGCCAGCGGGGGGGTGGGTCAGCCCCAGCATTTT	CASGGVGQPQHF
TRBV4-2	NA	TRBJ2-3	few	TGTGCCAGCAGCCTCGTCGGGGGGCGGGCAGATACGCAGTATTTT	CASSLVGGRADTQYF
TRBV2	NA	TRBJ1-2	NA	TGTGCCAGCAGGACAGCGGGGGGAAGAGGCAACTATGGCTACACCTTC	CASRTAGGRGNYGYTF
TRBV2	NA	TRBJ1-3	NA	TGTGCCTCCTGTAGCTCTGGAAACACCATATATTTT	CASCSSGNTIYF
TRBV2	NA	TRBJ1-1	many	TGTGCCAGCAGTGTAGGGGAGGGCACTGAAGCTTTCTTT	CASSVGEGTEAFF
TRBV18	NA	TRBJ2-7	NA	TGTGCCAGCTCACCCATCACCCCACAGGGAACCTACGAGCAGTACTTC	CASSPITPQGTYEQYF
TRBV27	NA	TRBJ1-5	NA	TGTGCCAGCAGCCTACGGGCAGGGTCGCATCAGCCCCAGCATTTT	CASSLRAGSHQPQHF
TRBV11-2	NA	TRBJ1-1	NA	TGTGCCAGCAGCTTGACCAGGGACACTGAAGCTTTCTTT	CASSLTRDTEAFF
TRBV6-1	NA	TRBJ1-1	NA	TGTGCCAGCAGTGAAAAGGGGATATGGGACACTGAAGCTTTCTTT	CASSEKGIWDTEAFF
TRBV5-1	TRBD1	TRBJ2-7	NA	TGCGCCAGCAGCTTATCCCCACAGGGGACGTTCGACGAGCAGTACTTC	CASSLSPQGTFDEQYF
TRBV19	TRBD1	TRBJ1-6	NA	TGTGCCAGTAGTGCCTACAGGGGCGAGAATTCACCCCTCCACTTT	CASSAYRGENSPLHF
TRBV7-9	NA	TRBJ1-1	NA	TGTGCCAGCAGCTCCGGGGGTCCTGAAGCTTTCTTT	CASSSGGPEAFF
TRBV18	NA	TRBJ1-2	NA	TGTGCCAGCTCACCAACGGGGTCAACAGATCTTAACTATGGCTACACCTTC	CASSPTGSTDLNYGYTF
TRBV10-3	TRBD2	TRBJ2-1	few	TGTGCCATCAGTGTAGGGGCTAGCGGGGTCTTGAGTGAGCAGTTCTTC	CAISVGASGVLSEQFF
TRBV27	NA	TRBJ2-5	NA	TGTGCCAGCAGTTCGATGACATACCAAGAGACCCAGTACTTC	CASSSMTYQETQYF
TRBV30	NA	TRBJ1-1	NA	TGTGCCTGGAGTGTAGGAGGGGTCACTGAAGCTTTCTTT	CAWSVGGVTEAFF
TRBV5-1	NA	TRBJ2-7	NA	TGCGCCAGCAGCTTGGCGGCTAGGGGCGAGCAGTACTTC	CASSLAARGEQYF
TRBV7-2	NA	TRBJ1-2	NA	TGTGCCAGCAGCGCGGGACGCAACTATGGCTACACCTTC	CASSAGRNYGYTF
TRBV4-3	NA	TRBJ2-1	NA	TGCGCCAGCAGCCAAGATGCTGTAGATGAGCAGTTCTTC	CASSQDAVDEQFF
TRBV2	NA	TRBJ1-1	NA	TGTGCCAGCAAGGGGGGGGGTTGGACTGAAGCTTTCTTT	CASKGGGWTEAFF
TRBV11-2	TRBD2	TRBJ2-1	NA	TGTGCCAGCAGCTTTGGGACTAGCGGACAGTCCTACAATGAGCAGTTCTTC	CASSFGTSGQSYNEQFF
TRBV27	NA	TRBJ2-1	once	TGTGCCAGCAGTTTAAGTCTGCGCCCTTTGATGTACAATGAGCAGTTCTTC	CASSLSLRPLMYNEQFF
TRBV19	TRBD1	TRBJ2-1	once	TGTGCCAGTAGTACAATCGGACAGGACAATGAGCAGTTCTTC	CASSTIGQDNEQFF
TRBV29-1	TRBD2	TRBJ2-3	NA	TGCAGCGTCCGGACTAGCTTAGCAGATACGCAGTATTTT	CSVRTSLADTQYF
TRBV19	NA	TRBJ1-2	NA	TGTGCCAGTAGTATCCCGACAGTCCTCGGCGTATATGGCTACACCTTC	CASSIPTVLGVYGYTF
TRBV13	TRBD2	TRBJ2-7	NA	TGTGCCAGCAGCTTACGGACTAGCGGGAATGAGCAGTACTTC	CASSLRTSGNEQYF
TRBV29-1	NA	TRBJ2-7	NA	TGCAGCGTTGGCGGAAGATCTCACTACGAGCAGTACTTC	CSVGGRSHYEQYF
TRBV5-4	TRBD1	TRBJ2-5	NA	TGTGCCAGCAGCGAAGGGACAGGGGGCGAACAAGAGACCCAGTACTTC	CASSEGTGGEQETQYF
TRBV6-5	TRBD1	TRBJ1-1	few	TGTGCCAGCAGTTACTCAAGGGGGCCGAACACTGAAGCTTTCTTT	CASSYSRGPNTEAFF
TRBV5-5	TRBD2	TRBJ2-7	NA	TGTGCCAGCAGCTTCGGGACTAGCTCCTCCTACGAGCAGTACTTC	CASSFGTSSSYEQYF
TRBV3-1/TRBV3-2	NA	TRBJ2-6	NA	TGTGCCAGCAGCCAAGGCCTAAGGACTCTTGGGGCCAACGTCCTGACTTTC	CASSQGLRTLGANVLTF
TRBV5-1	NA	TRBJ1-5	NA	TGCGCCAGCAGCCTTGAGGGCGGTACAGCCAATCAGCCCCAGCATTTT	CASSLEGGTANQPQHF
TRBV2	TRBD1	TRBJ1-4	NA	TGTGCCAGCAGCGTGGGACAGGGGGGTGAAAAACTGTTTTTT	CASSVGQGGEKLFF
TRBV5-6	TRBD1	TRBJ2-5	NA	TGTGCCAGCAGCCTAGGACAGGGGGCAGCGGAGACCCAGTACTTC	CASSLGQGAAETQYF
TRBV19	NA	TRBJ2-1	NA	TGTGCCAGTAGTTATACAGTTCAGGGCTGGGAGTTCTTC	CASSYTVQGWEFF
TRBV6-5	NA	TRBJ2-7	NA	TGTGCCGGGTCAGCATCAGGGTACGAGCAGTACTTC	CAGSASGYEQYF
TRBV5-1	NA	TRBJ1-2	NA	TGCGCCAGCAGCTTGGCCGGAGGGGATAACTATGGCTACACCTTC	CASSLAGGDNYGYTF
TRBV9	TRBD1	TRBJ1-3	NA	TGTGCCAGCAGCACGACAGGGGTTGGAAACACCATATATTTT	CASSTTGVGNTIYF
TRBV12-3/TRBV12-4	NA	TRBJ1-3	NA	TGTGCCAGCAGTTCGGGGTACACCATATATTTT	CASSSGYTIYF